This section outlines one T cell receptor beta chain sequence together with its context. The data stem from a study of cytotoxic CD8 clonotypes in ibrutinib-treated CLL. This CDR3 spans 18 amino acids. V was trimmed by 4 bases and J by 5 bases, leaving 26 bases between them. Germline CDR1 PRHDT, CDR2 FYEKMQ (reference sequence). The assay was immunoSEQ multiplex PCR, and TCRdb's table has in-frame clones only and misses some. The sample lists a few hundred thousand clones; about 61% were seen once. Cryopreserved PBMCs provided around 2.2 micrograms of genomic DNA for the TCR beta libraries. The sample in question was PBMCs, obtained after 36 months of ibrutinib treatment. This sequence was found in a human donor with chronic lymphocytic leukemia. This chain uses TRBV13 with TRBJ2-5, with a possible D match to TRBD2 (6 bases). CDR3 protein: CASSSRTRRRLVLETQYF. For the CDR3, the DNA is TGTGCCAGCAGCTCTCGGACTCGAAGGCGACTAGTATTGGAGACCCAGTACTTC.